This TCR beta chain was identified in a study of blood T cell repertoires in COVID-19. Study-wide context: Acute and convalescent COVID-19 samples came from the United States, Italy and Spain.

J gave up 3 bases and V 3 bases, and 1 base lay outside the gene matches. The germline gives CDR1 SEHNR, CDR2 FQNEAQ (reference sequence). The CDR3 is made up of 14 amino acids. Per the original methods: How many nucleated cells were present was estimated from reference gene primer amplification. Sequencing used immunoSEQ multiplex PCR; TCRdb keeps in-frame clones, though not all of them. From that table come the V and J calls and clone size; the DNA was used to work out D and trimming. The sample includes around 160,000 clones, roughly 74% seen only once; the top ten take about 14%. This sequence was found in a woman of 80 years or more with acute or convalescent COVID-19. Sequencing was carried out using peripheral blood. The chain recombines TRBV7-9 with TRBJ1-4; 7 positions match TRBD1. CDR3 coding DNA: TGTGCCAGCAGCTTCCAGGGGGCTAATGAAAAACTGTTTTTT. Residues: CASSFQGANEKLFF.